This T cell receptor beta chain was recorded in a study of T cell responses to AZD1222 COVID-19 vaccine. The study's findings and limits: The span of vaccine-associated CD4 TCRs extended across spike, with dominance at 160-218 and 743-854. Vaccination with two AZD1222 doses was followed by a rise in Spike-specific TCR breadth and depth.

Comments on this clone: Antigen: not known.

Repertoires were generated with immunoSEQ multiplex PCR, while TCRdb's copy carries only in-frame clones and drops some. The sample comprises roughly 120,000 clones, 92% of which are singletons, and 11% to 15% rests with the top ten. The sample here was peripheral blood, taken on day 0 of AZD1222 vaccination. This receptor was identified in an adult in good health.

The CDR3 spells CASSVEGGREALKTKNIQYF. The CDR3 coding sequence is TGTGCCAGCAGCGTAGAGGGTGGGCGGGAGGCTCTAAAGACCAAAAACATTCAGTACTTC. The chain is built from TRBV9 and TRBJ2-4; 8 positions agree with TRBD2. The V gene end was trimmed by 0 bases and the J gene end by 2 bases; junction bases not matched to a gene: 16. CDR1 is SGDLS, CDR2 YYNGEE, per germline. The CDR3 spans 20 residues.